This T cell receptor beta chain came from a study of T cells after yellow fever vaccination. General study findings and limits: Only a minor proportion of clonotypes was detected across both CD4 and CD8 compartments. Reappearance after the booster was seen for most primary-vaccination clones, at more than 95% CD4 and 70% to 90% CD8. A secondary response was less intense yet reached its peak sooner, at day 5 versus 15.

Trimming removed 3 bases from V and 2 bases from J, with 21 bases in between. This CDR3 spans 17 amino acids. From germline, CDR1 is SGDLS and CDR2 YYNGEE. TCRdb reprocessed the 5' RACE reads with MiXCR, giving one entry per CDR3 protein. The table shows 90,000 to 130,000 distinct CDR3 sequences, with 8% to 9.5% occurring only once. This clonotype was found many times. Antigen: not known. Sequencing used CD8+ T cells sorted from PBMCs, obtained 45 days after the yellow fever booster vaccination. The V call is TRBV9, the J call TRBJ2-7; TRBD1 might be the D (6 bases). The clonotype originates from a man aged 25 to 40 who received the YFV17D yellow fever vaccine. CDR3 coding DNA: TGTGCCAGCAGCGCTGGGATACGACAGGCAACTACCTACGAGCAGTACTTC. This codes for CASSAGIRQATTYEQYF.